This T cell receptor beta chain was captured in a study of blood T cell repertoires in COVID-19. The data were produced by immunoSEQ multiplex PCR, yet TCRdb's version contains in-frame clones alone and is incomplete. The sample carries about 200,000 clones, 75% to 85% recorded once. Looked up from germline, CDR1 is SGHAT and CDR2 is FQNNGV. This CDR3 has 16 residues. V shed 8 bases and J shed 2 bases, with 16 bases lying between them. The source material was peripheral blood. The V call is TRBV11-2, the J call TRBJ2-6; D might be TRBD1 (5 bases). This sequence originates from a woman of 80 years or more with COVID-19, enrolled during active disease. CDR3 in DNA: TGTGCCAGCTCCGGCCGCGACAGTCCTGGGGCCAACGTCCTGACTTTC. The encoded protein is CASSGRDSPGANVLTF.